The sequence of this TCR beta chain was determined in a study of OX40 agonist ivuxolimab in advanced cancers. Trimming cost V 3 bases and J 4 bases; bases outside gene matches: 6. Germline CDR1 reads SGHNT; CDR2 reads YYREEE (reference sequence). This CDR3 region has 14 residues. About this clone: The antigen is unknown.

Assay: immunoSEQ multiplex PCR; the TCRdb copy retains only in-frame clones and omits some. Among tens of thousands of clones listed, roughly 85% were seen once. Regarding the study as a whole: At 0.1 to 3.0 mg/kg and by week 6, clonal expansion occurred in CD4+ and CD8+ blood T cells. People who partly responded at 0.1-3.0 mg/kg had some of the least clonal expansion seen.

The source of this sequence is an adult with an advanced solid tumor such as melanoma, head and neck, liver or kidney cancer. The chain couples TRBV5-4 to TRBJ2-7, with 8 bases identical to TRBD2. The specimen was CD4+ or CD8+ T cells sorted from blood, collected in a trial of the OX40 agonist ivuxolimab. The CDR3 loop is CASSSAGATYEQYF. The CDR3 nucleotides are TGTGCCAGCAGCTCAGCGGGAGCTACGTACGAGCAGTACTTC.